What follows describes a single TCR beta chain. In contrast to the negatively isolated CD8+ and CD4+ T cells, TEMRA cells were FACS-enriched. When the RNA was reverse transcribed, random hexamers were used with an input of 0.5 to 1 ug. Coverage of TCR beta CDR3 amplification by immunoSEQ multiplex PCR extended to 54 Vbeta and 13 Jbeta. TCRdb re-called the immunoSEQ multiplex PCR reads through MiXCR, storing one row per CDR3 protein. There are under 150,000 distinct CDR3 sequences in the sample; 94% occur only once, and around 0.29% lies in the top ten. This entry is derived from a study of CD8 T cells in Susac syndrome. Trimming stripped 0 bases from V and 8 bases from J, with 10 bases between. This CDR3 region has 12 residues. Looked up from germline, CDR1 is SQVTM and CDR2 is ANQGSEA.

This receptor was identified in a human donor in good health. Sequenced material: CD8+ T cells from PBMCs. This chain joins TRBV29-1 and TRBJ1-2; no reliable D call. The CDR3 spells CSVEDPAGGYTF. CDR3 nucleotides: TGCAGCGTTGAAGATCCTGCTGGAGGCTACACCTTC.